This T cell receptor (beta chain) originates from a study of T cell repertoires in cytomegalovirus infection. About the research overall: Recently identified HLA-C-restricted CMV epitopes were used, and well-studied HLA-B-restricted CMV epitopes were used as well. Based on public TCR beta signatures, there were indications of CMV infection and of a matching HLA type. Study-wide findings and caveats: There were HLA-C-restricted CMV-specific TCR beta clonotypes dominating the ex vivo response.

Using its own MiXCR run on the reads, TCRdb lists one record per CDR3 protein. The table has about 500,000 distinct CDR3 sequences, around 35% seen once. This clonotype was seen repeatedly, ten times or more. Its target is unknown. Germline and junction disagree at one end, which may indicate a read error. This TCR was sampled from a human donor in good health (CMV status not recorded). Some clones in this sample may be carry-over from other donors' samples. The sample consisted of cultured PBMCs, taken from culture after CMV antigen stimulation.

The CDR3, as DNA: TGTGCCAGCAGTGAATCAGGGGCAGGGTTCCGGTGG. Protein product: CASSESGAGFRW. The chain carries TRBV6-1 and TRBJ1-1; a weak D match, TRBD1 (6 bases). The CDR3 spans 12 residues. CDR1 and CDR2 from the germline V gene are MNHNS and SASEGT.